This T cell receptor beta chain was retrieved from a study of OX40 agonist ivuxolimab in advanced cancers. This clone was recorded once. TCRdb's table, derived via immunoSEQ multiplex PCR, lists solely in-frame clones and lacks some. The table records around 62,000 clones, about nine tenths of them present only once. The CDR3 totals 14 residues. CDR1 is MDHEN and CDR2 is SYDVKM in the germline V gene. Trimming cost V 7 bases and J 5 bases, with 18 bases left between them. The chain links TRBV28 to TRBJ2-7; D remains unclear. The sequence was collected from an adult with an advanced solid tumor such as melanoma, head and neck, liver or kidney cancer. Sequenced material: CD4+ or CD8+ T cells sorted from blood, taken in a trial of the OX40 agonist ivuxolimab. This chain's CDR3 is CASIPARLGHEQYF. CDR3 in DNA: TGTGCCAGCATCCCAGCGCGGTTAGGACACGAGCAGTACTTC.